Below, 20 T cell receptor beta chains from the same sample are listed, as sequenced in a study of blood T cell repertoires in COVID-19. Method: immunoSEQ multiplex PCR; TCRdb's copy keeps in-frame clones and lacks some. The sample shows more than 250,000 clones, 84% of them seen only once. The sequenced sample was peripheral blood. These receptors all come from a human donor in a cohort sampled during active COVID-19.

The rearrangement links TRBV24-1 to TRBJ1-4; 7 bases are shared with TRBD1. This CDR3 is 13 amino acids long. The V gene's germline CDR1 is KGHDR and CDR2 SFDVKD. The trim removed 10 bases at V and 5 bases at J, leaving 6 bases unmatched. The CDR3 spells CATRDSRNEKLFF. CDR3 sequence (DNA): TGTGCCACTAGGGACAGCAGAAATGAAAAACTGTTTTTT.

The chain is built from TRBV6-2 or TRBV6-3 and TRBJ2-1, with D possibly matching TRBD2 (6 bases). The germline gives CDR1 MNHEY, CDR2 SVGEGT. The CDR3 is 15 amino acids. Trimming cost V 2 bases and J 1 base, with 9 bases left between them. In DNA form, the CDR3 reads TGTGCCAGCAGTTACGACGGGGGATCCTACAATGAGCAGTTCTTC. It is translated as CASSYDGGSYNEQFF.

The chain couples TRBV5-5 to TRBJ1-6; D unresolved. CDR3 length: 15 residues. Germline V gene sequence: CDR1 SGHKS, CDR2 YYEKEE (reference sequence). The germline V and J ends were trimmed by 6 bases and 0 bases, with 10 bases remaining between them. The CDR3 region is CASTTMSSYNSPLHF. DNA for the CDR3: TGTGCCAGCACCACCATGAGCTCCTATAATTCACCCCTCCACTTT.

The V and J genes are TRBV5-1 and TRBJ2-1; TRBD2 agrees at 15 bases. There are 15 residues in the CDR3. Germline assignment: CDR1 SGHRS and CDR2 YFSETQ. V gave up 4 bases and J gave up 7 bases; unmatched junction bases: 3. DNA for the CDR3: TGCGCCAGCAGCCTGGGACTAGCGGGAGGAAATGAGCAGTTCTTC. It is translated as CASSLGLAGGNEQFF.

This clone was seen just once. The chain combines TRBV9 with TRBJ1-3, with TRBD1 matching 8 bases. The germline gives CDR1 SGDLS, CDR2 YYNGEE. This CDR3 is 16 amino acids long. V lost 5 bases, J lost 0 bases, and 7 bases stayed unmatched. The CDR3 sequence: CASSMTGAISGNTIYF. CDR3 in DNA: TGTGCCAGCAGTATGACAGGGGCGATCTCTGGAAACACCATATATTTT.

This clone was seen a handful of times. The chain has TRBV19 and TRBJ2-7, with a tentative D call TRBD1 (5 bases). Looked up from germline, CDR1 is LNHDA and CDR2 is SQIVND (reference sequence). The CDR3 runs 15 residues. V lost 4 bases to trimming and J lost 3 bases, with 16 bases between them. For the CDR3, the DNA is TGTGCCAGTAGTAAGGGGAACCCACCTCACTACGAGCAGTACTTC. Protein product: CASSKGNPPHYEQYF.

The chain carries TRBV5-5 and TRBJ2-1; D is perhaps TRBD2 (6 bases). Between the trimmed V and J ends, which lost 6 bases and 5 bases, there was a span of 12 bases. CDR1 and CDR2 (germline): SGHKS, YYEKEE (reference sequence). This CDR3 contains 13 residues. CDR3 sequence (DNA): TGTGCCAGCATTCGGCGGGAAGACAATGAGCAGTTCTTC. It translates to CASIRREDNEQFF.

This chain joins TRBV5-6 and TRBJ2-7; TRBD2 matches 7 bases. The CDR3 runs to 17 residues. The germline V gene encodes CDR1 SGHDT and CDR2 YYEEEE. The V and J ends lost 0 bases and 2 bases, in that order; junction bases with no gene match: 11. The CDR3 coding sequence is TGTGCCAGCAGCTTGGGTCGCGGGAGAAGGACCACCTACGAGCAGTACTTC. This encodes CASSLGRGRRTTYEQYF.

The rearrangement uses TRBV5-4 and TRBJ2-3; 9 bases match TRBD2. The germline gives CDR1 SGHNT, CDR2 YYREEE (reference sequence). This CDR3 region has 16 residues. V was pared by 3 bases and J by 4 bases, with 9 bases of the junction left unmatched. CDR3 bases: TGTGCCAGCAGCTCCTACCTAGCGGGACCCCCAGATACGCAGTATTTT. Amino acid sequence: CASSSYLAGPPDTQYF.

This clone came up a few times. This chain links TRBV27 with TRBJ2-7; TRBD1 matches at 11 bases. This CDR3 is built from 13 residues. J lost 7 bases, V lost 11 bases, and 10 bases had no gene match. Germline CDR1 MNHEY, CDR2 SMNVEV (reference sequence). The CDR3 loop reads CAGTGTGGSEQYF. The CDR3 region has the DNA TGTGCCGGCACCGGGACAGGGGGGTCGGAGCAGTACTTC.

The chain recombines TRBV7-8 with TRBJ2-7, with 8 bases aligning to TRBD1. Germline lookup yields CDR1 SGHVS and CDR2 FQNEAQ. CDR3 length: 19 residues. The V and J ends lost 2 bases and 7 bases, in that order; junction bases with no gene match: 22. The CDR3 region has the DNA TGTGCCAGCAGCTTACGCTACTCGCGCGTCAATCAACAGGGGGTGGAGCAGTACTTC. Amino acid sequence: CASSLRYSRVNQQGVEQYF.

This clone was counted between two and nine times. The CDR3 DNA reads TGCGCCAGCAGCCAATCGCAGCGGGTCTCACCCCTCCACTTT. This sequence encodes CASSQSQRVSPLHF. This chain joins TRBV4-3 and TRBJ1-6, with D unclear. The CDR3 has 14 residues. Trimming cost V 2 bases and J 10 bases, with 12 bases left between them. Germline V lookup: CDR1 LGHNA, CDR2 YSLEER.

This clone was counted many times. V gene TRBV4-3 combines with J gene TRBJ2-7; no firm D call. The CDR3 is 15 residues long. The germline V and J ends were trimmed by 0 bases and 7 bases, with 16 bases remaining between them. Germline V lookup: CDR1 LGHNA, CDR2 YSLEER. CDR3 nucleotide sequence: TGCGCCAGCAGCCAAGAGTCTGTATCCTTGAGGGAGCAGTACTTC. It translates to CASSQESVSLREQYF.

The V and J genes are TRBV9 and TRBJ1-6; 10 nucleotides line up with TRBD1. CDR1 SGDLS and CDR2 YYNGEE come from the germline V gene. V was clipped by 3 bases and J by 1 base; unmatched bases: 4. The CDR3 runs to 17 residues. CDR3 nucleotide sequence: TGTGCCAGCAGCGATCGGGACAGGGGTTCCTATAATTCACCCCTCCACTTT. Translated, it gives CASSDRDRGSYNSPLHF.

This clone was counted a single time. The rearrangement links TRBV19 to TRBJ2-7; TRBD2 matches 9 bases. This CDR3 comprises 15 residues. Germline CDR1 LNHDA, CDR2 SQIVND (reference sequence). V trimming: 5 bases; J trimming: 1 base; junction bases outside the gene matches: 6. The CDR3 DNA reads as TGTGCCAGTAGTGCTAGCGGGGAGCGTTCCTACGAGCAGTACTTC. Protein: CASSASGERSYEQYF.

The V call is TRBV27, the J call TRBJ2-7, with unresolved D. The germline V and J ends were trimmed by 2 bases and 2 bases, with 10 bases remaining between them. Germline assignment: CDR1 MNHEY and CDR2 SMNVEV (reference sequence). The CDR3 totals 14 residues. CDR3 amino acids: CASSLGQLPYEQYF. CDR3 DNA: TGTGCCAGCAGTTTAGGGCAGCTCCCCTACGAGCAGTACTTC.

This chain joins TRBV5-1 and TRBJ2-3, with TRBD2 matching 10 bases. Looked up from germline, CDR1 is SGHRS and CDR2 is YFSETQ. CDR3 size: 17 residues. J lost 2 bases, V lost 0 bases, and 6 bases had no gene match. In DNA, the CDR3 is TGCGCCAGCAGCTTGGGGACTAGCGGTTTTGCCACAGATACGCAGTATTTT. Its protein product is CASSLGTSGFATDTQYF.

The V call is TRBV2, the J call TRBJ2-5, with D possibly matching TRBD1 (5 bases). In germline, CDR1 is SNHLY, CDR2 FYNNEI. Trimming took 5 bases from V and 7 from J, leaving 14 bases between them. CDR3 length equals 13 residues. The DNA of the CDR3 is TGTGCCAGCAGTCCGCGAACCCAGGGGACCCAGTACTTC. This translates into CASSPRTQGTQYF.

This rearrangement joins TRBV6-4 to TRBJ2-3, with D tentatively TRBD2 (5 bases). This CDR3 has 15 residues. Germline assignment: CDR1 MRHNA and CDR2 SNTAGT. Between the trimmed V and J ends, which lost 2 bases and 0 bases, there was a span of 9 bases. The CDR3 loop reads CASSDGLASTDTQYF. The CDR3 nucleotides are TGTGCCAGCAGTGACGGTCTAGCCAGCACAGATACGCAGTATTTT.

The J gene is TRBJ1-2, the V gene TRBV2; tentative D call: TRBD1 (6 bases). The CDR3 is 13 amino acids. Trimming stripped 8 bases from V and 8 bases from J, with 18 bases between. Looked up from germline, CDR1 is SNHLY and CDR2 is FYNNEI. The CDR3 sequence is CASEPQGSMGYTF. Written as DNA, the CDR3 is TGTGCCAGCGAACCCCAGGGGTCTATGGGCTACACCTTC.